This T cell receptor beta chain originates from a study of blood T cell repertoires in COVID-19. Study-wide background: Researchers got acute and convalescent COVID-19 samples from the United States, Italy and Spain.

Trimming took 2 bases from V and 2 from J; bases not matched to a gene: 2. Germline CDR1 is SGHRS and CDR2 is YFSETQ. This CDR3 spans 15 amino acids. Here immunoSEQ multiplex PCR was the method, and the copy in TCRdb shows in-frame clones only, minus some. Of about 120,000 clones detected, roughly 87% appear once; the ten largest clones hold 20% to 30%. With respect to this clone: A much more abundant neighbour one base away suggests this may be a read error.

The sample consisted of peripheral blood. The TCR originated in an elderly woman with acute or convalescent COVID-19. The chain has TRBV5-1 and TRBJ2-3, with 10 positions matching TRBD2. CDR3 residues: CASSLAGGPTDTQYF. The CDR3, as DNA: TGCGCCAGCAGCTTAGCGGGGGGGCCCACAGATACGCAGTATTTT.